These 17 T cell receptor beta chains were all obtained from the same sample, sequenced in a study of shared clonotypes between healthy human individuals. Sequencing used immunoSEQ multiplex PCR; TCRdb keeps in-frame clones, though not all of them. This table has about 450,000 clones, 70% to 80% appearing once. Sequencing input: PBMCs. The receptors originated from a woman in her thirties or forties in good health. Some clones in this sample may be carry-over from other donors' samples.

The chain recombines TRBV4-1 with TRBJ2-3, with D unclear. Trimming left V 1 base short and J 1 base short, with 9 bases between. This CDR3 spans 15 amino acids. Germline assignment: CDR1 MGHRA and CDR2 YSYEKL. The CDR3 reads CASSQVGAGTDTQYF. The DNA for the CDR3 is TGCGCCAGCAGCCAAGTCGGAGCCGGCACAGATACGCAGTATTTT.

Only a few counts were recorded for this clone. The V call is TRBV4-1, the J call TRBJ1-1; D unclear. Trimming cost V 2 bases and J 1 base, with 11 bases left between them. CDR3 length: 15 residues. CDR1 is MGHRA, CDR2 YSYEKL, per germline. CDR3 sequence (DNA): TGCGCCAGCAGCCAAACCACATTGGCGAACACTGAAGCTTTCTTT. Its translation is CASSQTTLANTEAFF.

The V and J genes are TRBV7-9 and TRBJ2-1, with a tentative D call TRBD2 (6 bases). CDR1 is SEHNR, CDR2 FQNEAQ, per germline (reference sequence). Trimming removed 1 base from V and 4 bases from J, with 11 bases in between. This CDR3 spans 15 amino acids. The CDR3 region has the DNA TGTGCCAGCAGCTTAGACCTTGGAGGGTACAATGAGCAGTTCTTC. This translates into CASSLDLGGYNEQFF.

To note about this clone: Different DNA sequences within this sample yield the same CDR3. This chain connects TRBV18 to TRBJ2-3; D is ambiguous. V lost 1 base, J lost 0 bases, and 5 bases lay in between. Per the germline V gene, CDR1 is KGHSH and CDR2 is LQKENI. This CDR3 region has 14 residues. As DNA, the CDR3 is TGTGCCAGCTCACCACAGTTGAGCACAGATACGCAGTATTTT. Protein product: CASSPQLSTDTQYF.

CDR3 sequence: CASSLGRTNEKLFF. Here the CDR3 DNA reads TGTGCCAGCAGCCTGGGACGGACTAATGAAAAACTGTTTTTT. This chain links TRBV11-2 with TRBJ1-4; weak D call: TRBD1 (5 bases). V dropped 5 bases and J dropped 2 bases, with 9 bases sitting between them. Germline CDR1 SGHAT, CDR2 FQNNGV. The CDR3 runs 14 residues.

This chain links TRBV2 with TRBJ1-2; D not certain. The germline V gene has CDR1 SNHLY and CDR2 FYNNEI. Trimming removed 7 bases at V and 1 base at J, with 19 bases between. This CDR3 is 16 amino acids long. CDR3 in DNA: TGTGCCAGCACCGAGGGTAGGGAAGAGGGTAACTATGGCTACACCTTC. Its protein is CASTEGREEGNYGYTF.

This clone was seen only a few times. The rearrangement uses TRBV9 and TRBJ2-5, with 10 bases lining up with TRBD1. Trimming cost V 3 bases and J 5 bases; bases outside gene matches: 7. This CDR3 spans 15 amino acids. Germline V CDR1 and CDR2: SGDLS, YYNGEE. The CDR3 loop is CASSGVGTGVETQYF. The CDR3 DNA sequence: TGTGCCAGCAGCGGGGTAGGGACAGGGGTTGAGACCCAGTACTTC.

The rearrangement joins TRBV7-7 to TRBJ2-5; no clear D gene. Germline V gene data show CDR1 as SSHAT and CDR2 as FNYEAQ (reference sequence). Between the trimmed V and J ends, which lost 1 base and 4 bases, there was a span of 10 bases. The CDR3 is made up of 14 amino acids. The CDR3 coding sequence is TGTGCCAGCAGCTTAGGGTCCCCAGGAGAGACCCAGTACTTC. Translating it yields CASSLGSPGETQYF.

This clone was detected only once. V usage is TRBV9 and J usage is TRBJ2-1, with D unresolved. Germline V gene sequence: CDR1 SGDLS, CDR2 YYNGEE. The CDR3 extends over 16 amino acids. V was pared by 0 bases and J by 2 bases, with 12 bases between. This CDR3 is CASSVEVALTYNEQFF. The CDR3 nucleotides are TGTGCCAGCAGCGTAGAAGTAGCACTGACCTACAATGAGCAGTTCTTC.

The rearrangement joins TRBV25-1 to TRBJ2-1, with no clear D. Germline CDR1 reads MGHDK; CDR2 reads SYGVNS. V was trimmed by 2 bases and J by 8 bases, leaving 7 bases between them. The CDR3 spans 12 residues. The CDR3 reads CASSERADEQFF. For the CDR3, the DNA is TGTGCCAGCAGTGAAAGGGCGGATGAGCAGTTCTTC.

This chain links TRBV5-1 with TRBJ2-1; TRBD1 might be the D (5 bases). This CDR3 comprises 16 residues. Deletions cut 0 bases from V and 6 bases from J, with 16 bases between. CDR1 and CDR2 (germline): SGHRS, YFSETQ. This CDR3 is CASSLARANLGNEQFF. CDR3 DNA: TGCGCCAGCAGCTTGGCCAGGGCGAATCTGGGCAATGAGCAGTTCTTC.

The chain joins TRBV28 to TRBJ2-7, with D possibly TRBD2 on 5 matching bases. CDR1 and CDR2 (germline): MDHEN, SYDVKM. The CDR3 is 14 amino acids. Trimming took 3 bases from V and 2 from J, leaving 11 bases between them. CDR3 DNA sequence: TGTGCCAGCAGTTTTCCGGGATGGACCTACGAGCAGTACTTC. This sequence encodes CASSFPGWTYEQYF.

This chain connects TRBV28 to TRBJ2-2; weak D call: TRBD2 (6 bases). The CDR3 runs to 16 residues. Germline values: CDR1 MDHEN, CDR2 SYDVKM. The ends were cut back, 8 bases at V and 3 bases at J, with 19 bases in the middle. The CDR3 loop is CASRVMQRRDTGELFF. The CDR3 bases are TGTGCCAGCCGGGTTATGCAAAGGAGGGACACCGGGGAGCTGTTTTTT. The full variable domain, in which reference TRBV28 and TRBJ2-2 provide the parts outside the CDR3, is DVKVTQSSRYLVKRTGEKVFLECVQDMDHENMFWYRQDPGLGLRLIYFSYDVKMKEKGDIPEGYSVSREKKERFSLILESASTNQTSMYLCASRVMQRRDTGELFFGEGSRLTVL.

V and J are TRBV15 and TRBJ2-1; no reliable D call. The CDR3 loop spans 15 amino acids. Germline V gene lookup returns CDR1 LNHNV and CDR2 YYDKDF (reference sequence). V was cut by 5 bases and J by 0 bases, with 11 bases left in between. The CDR3 sequence is CATSEMRSSYNEQFF. The DNA for the CDR3 is TGTGCCACCAGCGAGATGAGAAGCTCCTACAATGAGCAGTTCTTC.

The rearrangement joins TRBV7-3 to TRBJ2-3, with TRBD2 matching 8 bases. The CDR3 is 15 amino acids. V lost 2 bases, J lost 5 bases, and 6 bases stayed unmatched. Germline V CDR1 and CDR2: SGHTA, FQGTGA. CDR3 coding DNA: TGTGCCAGCAGCTTAGACGGGAGGGCCATAGATACGCAGTATTTT. It encodes CASSLDGRAIDTQYF.

This clone ranks as medium-sized. The identical CDR3 is also encoded by other nucleotide sequences in the sample. The chain links TRBV28 to TRBJ2-7; 7 nucleotides align to TRBD2. The CDR3 runs to 15 residues. Germline CDR1 reads MDHEN; CDR2 reads SYDVKM. Unmatched junction bases numbered 9, after V lost 6 bases and J lost 1 base. The CDR3 sequence: CASSGLGWVSYEQYF. The CDR3 DNA reads TGTGCCAGCAGCGGACTAGGATGGGTTTCCTACGAGCAGTACTTC.

The rearrangement uses TRBV4-2 and TRBJ1-5; D not resolved. V dropped 0 bases and J dropped 5 bases, with 5 bases sitting between them. The germline V gene encodes CDR1 LGHNA and CDR2 YNFKEQ. This CDR3 spans 13 amino acids. CDR3 coding DNA: TGTGCCAGCAGCCAAGACTACGATCAGCCCCAGCATTTT. Its translation is CASSQDYDQPQHF.